This T cell receptor beta chain was found in a study of blood T cell repertoires in COVID-19 (dated by TCRdb to 2019 to 2021). Describing the broader study: Collaborator samples came from the United States, Italy and Spain and covered acute and convalescent phases of COVID-19. Deeply sampled blood TCRbeta repertoires from subjects exposed to, actively infected with, or recovered from COVID-19 were included in the dataset. The repertoires were made available in a free public database intended to serve as a resource for research on the immune response to SARS-CoV-2. The material from the prospective study consisted of cDNA or gDNA derived from T cells, B-cell-depleted T cells, or PBMCs. HLA class I and class II types, where available, came from metadata supplied by the sample provider rather than from assay-based typing. Samples were obtained from the ongoing ImmuneRACE study (first 160 participants) and from 1,000 to 1,500 subjects provided by 6 global collaborators. Nearly every sample came with metadata listing a de-identified subject ID, COVID-19 status, age in years and sex.

Enrolling through a virtual design, the prospective study's participants ranged in age from roughly 18 to 100 years and lived across roughly 24 United States geographic areas. Cohort assignment in the prospective study relied on participant-reported clinical history from a screening survey and a study questionnaire. Recovered participants in ImmuneRACE Cohort 3 were defined by two consecutive negative NP/OP PCR tests, clearance by a healthcare professional, or resolution of symptoms. In the prospective study, whole blood, serum and a nasopharyngeal or oropharyngeal swab were collected from each participant by mobile phlebotomists. Participants in the prospective study had the option to provide additional blood draws and questionnaires over a roughly two-month period. Before DNA extraction, blood samples from the prospective study were shipped at room temperature or frozen. Paper-wide results and their limitations: Clinical and demographic metadata were provided uncurated, with the amount varying by source and participant.

TCRbeta CDR3 regions were amplified from genomic DNA using the immunoSEQ Assay, a bias-controlled multiplex PCR. The source study handled its data this way. The number of nucleated cells in each sample was estimated by amplification of reference gene primers within the assay. Sequence reads were collapsed and filtered to measure the absolute abundance of every unique TCRbeta CDR3 rearrangement. For each sample, productive Simpson clonality was calculated as the square root of Simpson's diversity index across productive rearrangements. This is the immuneACCESS table as TCRdb keeps it, with only in-frame sequences that have V and J called. A part of the clones is gone; compared with another copy, unresolved V genes explain less than half, and the rest is unexplained. V and J calls and clone size come straight from that table; D and trimming were deduced from the DNA. Across this sample there are a few hundred thousand clones, with approximately 87% seen only once. Roughly 10% of the sample is taken by the ten largest.

From cysteine to phenylalanine, the CDR3 is 13 amino acids long. Kept here is only the CDR3 DNA, which spans 39 bases and is read in frame from base 1. V was cut back by 7 bases and J by 4 bases, leaving a gap of 11 bases between them. The germline V gene sets CDR1 to SGHTA and CDR2 to FQGNSA. About this clone itself: The specificity of this receptor is unknown. Per-base qualities were not stored, and no clone one base away is much larger.

Rearrangement joined TRBV7-2 to TRBJ1-5; D gene: possibly TRBD1, on 6 matching bases. The clonotype was recovered from a woman in her forties or fifties who had recovered from COVID-19. The sample was PBMCs or T cells enriched from blood (not recorded which). The CDR3 protein: CASTLQGNQPQHF. The DNA sequence is as follows: TGTGCCAGCACACTACAGGGTAATCAGCCCCAGCATTTT.